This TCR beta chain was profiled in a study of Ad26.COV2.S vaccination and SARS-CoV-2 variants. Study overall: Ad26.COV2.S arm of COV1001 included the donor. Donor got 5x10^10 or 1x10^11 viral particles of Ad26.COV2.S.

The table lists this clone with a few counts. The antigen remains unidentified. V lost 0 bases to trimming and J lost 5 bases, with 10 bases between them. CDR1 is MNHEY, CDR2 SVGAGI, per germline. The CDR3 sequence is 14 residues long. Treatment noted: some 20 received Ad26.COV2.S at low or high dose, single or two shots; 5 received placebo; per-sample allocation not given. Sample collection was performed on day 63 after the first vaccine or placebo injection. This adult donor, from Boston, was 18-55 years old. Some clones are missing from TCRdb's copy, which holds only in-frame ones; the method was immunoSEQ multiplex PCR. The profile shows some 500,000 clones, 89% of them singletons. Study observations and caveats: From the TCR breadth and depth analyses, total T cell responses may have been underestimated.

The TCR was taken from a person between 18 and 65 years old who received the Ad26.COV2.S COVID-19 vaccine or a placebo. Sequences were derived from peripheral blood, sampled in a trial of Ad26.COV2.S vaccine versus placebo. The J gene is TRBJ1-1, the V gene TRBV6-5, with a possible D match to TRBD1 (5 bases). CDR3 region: CASSYSGERTEAFF. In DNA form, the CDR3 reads TGTGCCAGCAGTTACTCGGGGGAAAGGACTGAAGCTTTCTTT.